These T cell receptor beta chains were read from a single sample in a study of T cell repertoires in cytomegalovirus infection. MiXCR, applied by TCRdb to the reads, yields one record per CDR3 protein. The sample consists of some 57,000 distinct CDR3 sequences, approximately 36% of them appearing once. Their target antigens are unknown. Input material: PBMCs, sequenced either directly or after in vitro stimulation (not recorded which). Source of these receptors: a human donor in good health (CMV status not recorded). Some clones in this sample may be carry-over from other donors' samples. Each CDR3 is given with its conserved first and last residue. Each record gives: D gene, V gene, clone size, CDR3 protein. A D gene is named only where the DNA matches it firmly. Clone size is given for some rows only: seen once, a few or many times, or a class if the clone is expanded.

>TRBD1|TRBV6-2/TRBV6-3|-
CASSRRTGLGYGYTF
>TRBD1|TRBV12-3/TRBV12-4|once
CASSWGQGMPQETQYF
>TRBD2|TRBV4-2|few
CASSQDPVAGAPGNEQFF
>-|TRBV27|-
CASSLSFQRHSPLHF
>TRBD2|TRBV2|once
CASSPPRDYLPEQYF
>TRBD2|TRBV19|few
CASSPTGLAGVVDTQYF
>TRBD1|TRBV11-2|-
CASSSPLKQGKNSPLHF
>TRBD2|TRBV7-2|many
CASSPLAGASYNEQFF
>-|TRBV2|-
CASSVVGAGTQYF
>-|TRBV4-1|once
CASSQEGQGPYEQYF
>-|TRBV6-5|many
CASSPWQSGNTIYF
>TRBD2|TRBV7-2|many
CASSLMASGAGSKNIQYF
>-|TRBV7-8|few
CASSPILGVLGETQYF
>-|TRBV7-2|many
CASSSEAGEKLFF
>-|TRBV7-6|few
CASSLTDRRESGSYGYTF
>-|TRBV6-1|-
CASSPSTSQETQYF
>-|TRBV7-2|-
CASSFGYGGNEQFF
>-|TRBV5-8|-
CASSLKGLGETQYF
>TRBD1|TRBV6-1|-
CASSDGTGGYEQYF
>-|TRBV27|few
CASSLLGGEQFF
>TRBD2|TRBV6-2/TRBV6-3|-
CASSGGLAGDEQFF
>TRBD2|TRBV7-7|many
CASSPTTSSVAEQYF
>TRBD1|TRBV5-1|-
CASSHGQGVNTEAFF
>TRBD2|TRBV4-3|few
CASSLTSTSGYEQYF
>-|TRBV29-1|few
CSVVDDRYLELFF
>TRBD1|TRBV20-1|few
CSARDHRQGGVELFF
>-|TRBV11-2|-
CAGSLGTITGSYEQYF
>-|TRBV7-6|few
CASSLFSDKDVAFF
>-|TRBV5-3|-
CASRQVLTDTQYF
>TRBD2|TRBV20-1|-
CSAKGLAGGTYEQYF
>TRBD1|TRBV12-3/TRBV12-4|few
CASSSDRVGETQYF
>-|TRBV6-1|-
CASHGPGLGYGYTF
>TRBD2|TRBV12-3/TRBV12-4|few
CASSPALAEQFF
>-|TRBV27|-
CASSFRGAYGYTF
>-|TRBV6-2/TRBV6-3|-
CASERSGEKQYF
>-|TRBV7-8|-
CASSLSGGGLRSGANVLTF
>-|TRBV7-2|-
CASSFPSGGRWMNTEAFF
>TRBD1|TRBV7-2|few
CASSSAGTGYEQYF
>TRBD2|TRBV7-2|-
CASSWQVAGNEQFF
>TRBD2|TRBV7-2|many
CASSLRLAGANNEQFF
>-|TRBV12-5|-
CASGFGQHQPQHF
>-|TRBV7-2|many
CASSQGQAKTNEKLFF
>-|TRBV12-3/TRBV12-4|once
CASSPRGGINQPQHF
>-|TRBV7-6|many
CASSRASGVGGLSSYEQYF
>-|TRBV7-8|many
CASTPRVPSPQYF
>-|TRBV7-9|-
CASIGRQGQETQYF
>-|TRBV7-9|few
CASNGRTNTGELFF
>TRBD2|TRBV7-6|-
CASSSSSGLSSYNEQFF